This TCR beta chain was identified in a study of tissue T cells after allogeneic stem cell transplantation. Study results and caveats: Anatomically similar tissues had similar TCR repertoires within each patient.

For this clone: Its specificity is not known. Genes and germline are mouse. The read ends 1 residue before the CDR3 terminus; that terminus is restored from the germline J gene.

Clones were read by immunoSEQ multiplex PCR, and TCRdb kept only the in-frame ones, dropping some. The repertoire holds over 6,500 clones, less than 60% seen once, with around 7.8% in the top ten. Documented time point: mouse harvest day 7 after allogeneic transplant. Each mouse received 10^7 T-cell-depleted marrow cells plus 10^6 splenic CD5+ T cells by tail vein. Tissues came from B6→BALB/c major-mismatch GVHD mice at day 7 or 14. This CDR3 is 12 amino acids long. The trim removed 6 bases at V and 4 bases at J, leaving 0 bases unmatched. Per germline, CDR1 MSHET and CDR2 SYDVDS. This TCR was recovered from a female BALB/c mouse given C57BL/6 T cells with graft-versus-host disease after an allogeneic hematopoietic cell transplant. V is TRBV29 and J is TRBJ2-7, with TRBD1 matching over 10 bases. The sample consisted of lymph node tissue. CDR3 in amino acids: CASRGQGYEQYF. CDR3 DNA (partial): TGTGCTAGCAGGGGACAGGGGTATGAACAGTAC. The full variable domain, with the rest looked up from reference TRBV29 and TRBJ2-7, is DMKVTQMPRYLIKRMGENVLLECGQDMSHETMYWYRQDPGLGLQLIYISYDVDSNSEGDIPKGYRVSRKKREHFSLILDSAKTNQTSVYFCASRGQGYEQYFGPGTRLTVL.